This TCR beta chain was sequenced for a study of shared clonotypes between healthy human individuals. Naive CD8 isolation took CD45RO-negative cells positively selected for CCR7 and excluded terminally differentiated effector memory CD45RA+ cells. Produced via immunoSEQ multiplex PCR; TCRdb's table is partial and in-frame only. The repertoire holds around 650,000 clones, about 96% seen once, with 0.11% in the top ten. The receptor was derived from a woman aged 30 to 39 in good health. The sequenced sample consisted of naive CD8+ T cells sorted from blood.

CDR3 nucleotide sequence: TGTGCCAGTAGTATGAAATACCCGCCCTACAATGAGCAGTTCTTC. Translation: CASSMKYPPYNEQFF. The V gene is TRBV19, the J gene TRBJ2-1; D is unclear. This CDR3 has 15 amino acids. The germline V gene has CDR1 LNHDA and CDR2 SQIVND (reference sequence). Between the trimmed V and J ends, which lost 3 bases and 2 bases, there was a span of 11 bases.